The 32 T cell receptor beta chains below all came from one sample that was sequenced in a study of monozygotic twins with cystic fibrosis. Data came from immunoSEQ multiplex PCR; TCRdb stores just in-frame clones and leaves some out. The table shows about 9,600 clones, with around 93% occurring only once. Specimen: blood. The source is a boy younger than 10 with cystic fibrosis.

The chain links TRBV6-5 to TRBJ2-5; D ambiguous. The CDR3 totals 14 residues. Per the germline V gene, CDR1 is MNHEY and CDR2 is SVGAGI. Trimming removed 5 bases from V and 5 bases from J, with 15 bases in between. The CDR3 bases are TGTGCCAGCAGTAACGCCCAAGCCTGGGAGACCCAGTACTTC. Protein product: CASSNAQAWETQYF.

V gene TRBV6-5 combines with J gene TRBJ2-7; 13 positions match TRBD2. The CDR3 totals 15 residues. J was trimmed by 4 bases and V by 6 bases; bases with no gene match: 6. Germline CDR1 MNHEY, CDR2 SVGAGI. CDR3 protein: CASRELAGGRYEQYF. CDR3 in DNA: TGTGCCAGCAGGGAACTAGCGGGGGGGAGATACGAGCAGTACTTC.

This clone was recorded once. The chain couples TRBV2 to TRBJ1-1; 8 bases line up with TRBD1. There are 14 residues in the CDR3. V shed 5 bases, J shed 2 bases, and the junction held 4 bases outside the gene matches. Germline assignment: CDR1 SNHLY and CDR2 FYNNEI. Here the CDR3 reads CASSPGTGNTEAFF. CDR3 DNA: TGTGCCAGCAGTCCCGGGACAGGAAACACTGAAGCTTTCTTT. The whole variable domain, remainder taken from reference TRBV2 and TRBJ1-1, is EPEVTQTPSHQVTQMGQEVILRCVPISNHLYFYWYRQILGQKVEFLVSFYNNEISEKSEIFDDQFSVERPDGSNFTLKIRSTKLEDSAMYFCASSPGTGNTEAFFGQGTRLTVV.

This clone was seen only once. This chain links TRBV7-6 with TRBJ2-1; TRBD2 matches at 11 bases. Germline lookup yields CDR1 SGHVS and CDR2 FNYEAQ. With 5 bases clipped from V and 3 bases from J, the junction kept 6 bases outside the gene matches. This CDR3 is 16 amino acids long. The CDR3 DNA is TGTGCCAGCAGCGTATCCGGGACTAGCGGCTACAATGAGCAGTTCTTC. Its translation: CASSVSGTSGYNEQFF.

The chain couples TRBV2 to TRBJ2-7, with 8 bases fitting TRBD2. V shed 1 base and J 4 bases; nucleotides not matched to a gene: 6. The CDR3 covers 15 residues. Germline CDR1 is SNHLY and CDR2 is FYNNEI. For the CDR3, the DNA is TGTGCCAGCAGTGAAGTTGTGGGACTAGATTACGAGCAGTACGTC. This encodes CASSEVVGLDYEQYV.

The rearrangement joins TRBV5-1 to TRBJ2-7, with 10 bases lining up with TRBD1. This CDR3 has 13 residues. The V and J ends lost 0 bases and 7 bases, in that order; junction bases with no gene match: 1. The germline CDR1 and CDR2 sequences are SGHRS and YFSETQ. CDR3: CASSLGDRGEQYF. Written as DNA, the CDR3 is TGCGCCAGCAGCTTGGGGGACAGGGGTGAGCAGTACTTC.

The chain employs TRBV7-2 and TRBJ2-5; a weak D match, TRBD1 (8 bases). The CDR3 runs to 16 residues. Per germline, CDR1 SGHTA and CDR2 FQGNSA. V lost 5 bases and J lost 1, with 17 bases in between. CDR3 in DNA: TGTGCCAGCAGCCCCGGGGGGACAGGTTTCCAAGAGACCCAGTACTTC. Protein: CASSPGGTGFQETQYF.

This chain joins TRBV7-8 and TRBJ1-5; D call uncertain. Germline assignment: CDR1 SGHVS and CDR2 FQNEAQ. The CDR3 is 16 residues long. V lost 1 base and J 0 bases, leaving 10 bases between the germline ends. CDR3 bases: TGTGCCAGCAGCTTAGAGGCGCATTATAGCAATCAGCCCCAGCATTTT. As protein: CASSLEAHYSNQPQHF.

The chain combines TRBV6-1 with TRBJ2-2; D is perhaps TRBD2 (5 bases). Germline lookup yields CDR1 MNHNS and CDR2 SASEGT. The CDR3 extends over 13 amino acids. Trimming stripped 5 bases from V and 4 bases from J, with 8 bases between. CDR3 loop: CASSSGFTGELFF. Written as DNA, the CDR3 is TGTGCCAGCAGTAGCGGCTTCACCGGGGAGCTGTTTTTT.

V usage is TRBV7-6 and J usage is TRBJ1-1; TRBD1 agrees at 10 bases. Germline assignment: CDR1 SGHVS and CDR2 FNYEAQ. CDR3 length: 19 amino acids. V dropped 3 bases and J dropped 1; count of bases not matched to a gene: 14. The CDR3 nucleotides are TGTGCCAGCAGCTTGGTGGACAGGGGGAATGAATGGGGGAACACTGAAGCTTTCTTT. Its translation is CASSLVDRGNEWGNTEAFF.

The chain uses TRBV2 and TRBJ2-7; D not certain. From germline, CDR1 is SNHLY and CDR2 FYNNEI. CDR3 length: 12 amino acids. V lost 7 bases and J 0 bases, leaving 7 bases between the germline ends. CDR3 DNA sequence: TGTGCCAGCATCGGCGGCTCCTACGAGCAGTACTTC. Its translation is CASIGGSYEQYF.

This chain joins TRBV18 and TRBJ2-3; D unresolved. This CDR3 comprises 12 residues. The V gene's germline CDR1 is KGHSH and CDR2 LQKENI. V was cut by 6 bases and J by 3 bases, with 7 bases left in between. CDR3 bases: TGTGCCAGCTCCCAAGAGACAGATACGCAGTATTTT. Protein: CASSQETDTQYF.

The V and J genes are TRBV5-6 and TRBJ2-7; no clear D gene. This CDR3 comprises 13 residues. V was shortened by 4 bases and J by 0 bases, with 8 bases between the two germline ends. Germline V gene data show CDR1 as SGHDT and CDR2 as YYEEEE. As DNA, the CDR3 is TGTGCCAGCAGCCCCGGGTCCTCCTACGAGCAGTACGTC. Encoded protein: CASSPGSSYEQYV.

The chain joins TRBV5-1 to TRBJ1-6, with D tentatively TRBD1 (6 bases). Per germline, CDR1 SGHRS and CDR2 YFSETQ. Trimming pared 1 base from V and 9 bases from J, leaving 14 bases between. This CDR3 contains 15 residues. CDR3 bases: TGCGCCAGCAGCTTGAGGTGGGGCAGGGGTTCACCCCTCCACTTT. Its protein product is CASSLRWGRGSPLHF. The full variable domain, completed using reference TRBV5-1 and TRBJ1-6, is KAGVTQTPRYLIKTRGQQVTLSCSPISGHRSVSWYQQTPGQGLQFLFEYFSETQRNKGNFPGRFSGRQFSNSRSEMNVSTLELGDSALYLCASSLRWGRGSPLHFGNGTRLTVT.

The rearrangement joins TRBV6-1 to TRBJ2-7; the D is unclear. With 0 bases removed from V and 7 bases from J, the gap between germline ends came to 10 bases. The CDR3 runs to 13 residues. Germline V CDR1 and CDR2: MNHNS, SASEGT. The CDR3 protein is CASSEAMGREQYV. The CDR3 DNA is TGTGCCAGCAGTGAAGCGATGGGTCGAGAGCAGTACGTC.

The chain links TRBV15 to TRBJ2-5; TRBD1 aligns across 7 bases. Trimming removed 0 bases from V and 3 bases from J; junction bases left unmatched: 4. Germline V lookup: CDR1 LNHNV, CDR2 YYDKDF (reference sequence). The CDR3 consists of 15 residues. CDR3 protein: CATSRETGVKETQYF. In DNA form, the CDR3 reads TGTGCCACCAGCAGAGAAACAGGGGTGAAAGAGACCCAGTACTTC. Using reference TRBV15 and TRBJ2-5 for the parts outside the CDR3, the full variable domain is DAMVIQNPRYQVTQFGKPVTLSCSQTLNHNVMYWYQQKSSQAPKLLFHYYDKDFNNEADTPDNFQSRRPNTSFCFLDIRSPGLGDTAMYLCATSRETGVKETQYFGPGTRLLVL.

J is TRBJ1-3 and V is TRBV18, with TRBD1 identical over 12 bases. This CDR3 has 16 amino acids. Trimming cost V 5 bases and J 4 bases; bases outside gene matches: 6. Per germline, CDR1 KGHSH and CDR2 LQKENI. This CDR3 is CASSSGQGASGNTIYF. CDR3 bases: TGTGCCAGCTCATCGGGACAGGGGGCATCCGGAAACACCATATATTTT.

The CDR3 sequence: CASSPRVQGRMNTEAFF. CDR3 in DNA: TGTGCCAGCTCACCACGGGTGCAGGGAAGAATGAACACTGAAGCTTTCTTT. V and J are TRBV18 and TRBJ1-1; D may be TRBD1 (5 bases). V was shortened by 1 base and J by 0 bases, with 15 bases between the two germline ends. The CDR3 consists of 17 residues. The germline V gene has CDR1 KGHSH and CDR2 LQKENI. Together with reference TRBV18 and TRBJ1-1, the CDR3 gives the full variable domain: NAGVMQNPRHLVRRRGQEARLRCSPMKGHSHVYWYRQLPEEGLKFMVYLQKENIIDESGMPKERFSAEFPKEGPSILRIQQVVRGDSAAYFCASSPRVQGRMNTEAFFGQGTRLTVV.

The chain couples TRBV9 to TRBJ1-6; D is ambiguous. The CDR3 spans 17 residues. The V end was cut by 4 bases, the J end by 9 bases, with 23 bases between. Germline assignment: CDR1 SGDLS and CDR2 YYNGEE. CDR3 sequence: CASSPRGSGGPGSPLHF. As DNA, the CDR3 is TGTGCCAGCAGCCCCCGAGGGTCGGGCGGCCCGGGTTCACCCCTCCACTTT.

The V and J genes are TRBV7-9 and TRBJ2-1, with D hard to call. Looked up from germline, CDR1 is SEHNR and CDR2 is FQNEAQ (reference sequence). There are 13 residues in the CDR3. V was shortened by 3 bases and J by 5 bases, with 8 bases between the two germline ends. CDR3 loop: CASSLVTHNEQFF. Here the CDR3 DNA reads TGTGCCAGCAGCTTGGTTACCCACAATGAGCAGTTCTTC.

This chain connects TRBV19 to TRBJ1-2; 8 bases align to TRBD1. CDR3 length: 13 amino acids. The V gene end was trimmed by 5 bases and the J gene end by 4 bases; junction bases not matched to a gene: 3. Germline V lookup: CDR1 LNHDA, CDR2 SQIVND (reference sequence). Here the CDR3 reads CASSAGTGYGYTF. CDR3 nucleotide sequence: TGTGCCAGTAGTGCCGGGACAGGCTATGGCTACACCTTC.

The chain combines TRBV30 with TRBJ2-2; 9 nucleotides match TRBD1. J gave up 2 bases and V 1 base, and 11 bases lay outside the gene matches. Germline assignment: CDR1 GTSNPN and CDR2 SVGIG (reference sequence). The CDR3 length is 18 residues. The CDR3 here is CAWSEWTGVPRNTGELFF. CDR3 DNA sequence: TGTGCCTGGAGTGAATGGACAGGGGTCCCAAGAAACACCGGGGAGCTGTTTTTT. Supplemented by reference TRBV30 and TRBJ2-2, the full variable domain reads SQTIHQWPATLVQPVGSPLSLECTVEGTSNPNLYWYRQAAGRGLQLLFYSVGIGQISSEVPQNLSASRPQDRQFILSSKKLLLSDSGFYLCAWSEWTGVPRNTGELFFGEGSRLTVL.

The chain couples TRBV10-3 to TRBJ1-2, with D unresolved. The germline CDR1 and CDR2 sequences are ENHRY and SYGVKD. The CDR3 sequence is 14 residues long. V gave up 0 bases and J gave up 5 bases, with 10 bases separating them. CDR3 nucleotide sequence: TGTGCCATCAGTGAGTCCGCGGGAGGATATGGCTACACCTTC. This sequence encodes CAISESAGGYGYTF.

The sample holds one count of this clone. The chain links TRBV18 to TRBJ1-5; 9 nucleotides match TRBD1. The V segment lost 4 bases and the J segment 5 bases; nucleotides outside the gene matches: 6. The CDR3 consists of 15 residues. The V gene's germline CDR1 is KGHSH and CDR2 LQKENI. In nucleotides, the CDR3 is TGTGCCAGCTCACGGTTGGGACAGGGAGATCAGCCCCAGCATTTT. Translated, it gives CASSRLGQGDQPQHF.

This chain connects TRBV9 to TRBJ2-7; D unresolved. CDR3 length: 15 residues. Germline V gene lookup returns CDR1 SGDLS and CDR2 YYNGEE. V was pared by 0 bases and J by 5 bases, with 15 bases between. The CDR3 sequence: CASSVGGSRFDEQYF. CDR3 DNA: TGTGCCAGCAGCGTAGGGGGTAGCCGGTTTGACGAGCAGTACTTC. Looking up the rest from reference TRBV9 and TRBJ2-7 gives the full variable domain: DSGVTQTPKHLITATGQRVTLRCSPRSGDLSVYWYQQSLDQGLQFLIQYYNGEERAKGNILERFSAQQFPDLHSELNLSSLELGDSALYFCASSVGGSRFDEQYFGPGTRLTVT.

This chain links TRBV10-3 with TRBJ1-2; D uncertain. The germline V and J ends were trimmed by 7 bases and 10 bases, with 19 bases remaining between them. This CDR3 has 13 residues. Germline CDR1 and CDR2: ENHRY and SYGVKD. DNA of the CDR3: TGTGCCATCAAAACCCCCCAAGAGGGTCCCTACACCTTC. Protein sequence: CAIKTPQEGPYTF.

The table lists this clone with a count of one. V is TRBV30 and J is TRBJ1-3; D is perhaps TRBD1 (5 bases). The germline gives CDR1 GTSNPN, CDR2 SVGIG (reference sequence). The CDR3 spans 12 residues. For the CDR3, the DNA is TGTGCGGGATGGGCAGGGACGAACACCATATATTTT. Its translation: CAGWAGTNTIYF.

In its sample, this clone was seen a few times. The V and J genes are TRBV30 and TRBJ1-1; unclear D gene. CDR3 length equals 13 residues. Trimming took off 0 bases at V and 4 bases at J, with 9 bases between the two ends. The germline V gene has CDR1 GTSNPN and CDR2 SVGIG (reference sequence). CDR3 DNA: TGTGCCTGGAGTGTACACGGTGGCACTGAAGCTTTCTTT. As protein: CAWSVHGGTEAFF.

The chain combines TRBV11-3 with TRBJ2-2; 9 bases are shared with TRBD2. Germline values: CDR1 SGHNT, CDR2 YENEEA. CDR3 length: 15 residues. V gave up 5 bases and J gave up 6 bases; unmatched junction bases: 7. The CDR3 is CASSPGLAFAGELFF. CDR3 nucleotide sequence: TGTGCCAGCAGCCCGGGACTAGCTTTTGCCGGGGAGCTGTTTTTT.

The V gene is TRBV6-6, the J gene TRBJ1-2; D perhaps matches TRBD1 (5 bases). V shed 2 bases and J shed 8 bases, with 15 bases lying between them. The CDR3 has 14 residues. The germline V gene encodes CDR1 MNHNY and CDR2 SVGAGI (reference sequence). CDR3 coding DNA: TGTGCCAGCAGTTACGGGGAAGGGGTATTAGGCTACACCTTC. It encodes CASSYGEGVLGYTF.

This chain links TRBV5-1 with TRBJ1-1; weak D call: TRBD1 (5 bases). Trimming shortened V by 3 bases and J by 7 bases, and 16 bases separated the two germline ends. The CDR3 length is 14 residues. Looked up from germline, CDR1 is SGHRS and CDR2 is YFSETQ. This chain's CDR3 is CASSSGTLLDEAFF. CDR3 DNA sequence: TGCGCCAGCAGCTCGGGGACTCTCCTTGATGAAGCTTTCTTT.

On this clone itself: The junction departs from germline at one end; a sequencing error may be responsible. The sample has other DNA sequences that encode this CDR3 too. The rearrangement joins TRBV7-2 to TRBJ2-3; D gene ambiguous. This CDR3 has 14 residues. The germline gives CDR1 SGHTA, CDR2 FQGNSA. The CDR3: CASSLGPMGGTQYF. The DNA of the CDR3 is TGTGCCAGCAGCTTAGGCCCGATGGGCGGAACGCAATATTTT.